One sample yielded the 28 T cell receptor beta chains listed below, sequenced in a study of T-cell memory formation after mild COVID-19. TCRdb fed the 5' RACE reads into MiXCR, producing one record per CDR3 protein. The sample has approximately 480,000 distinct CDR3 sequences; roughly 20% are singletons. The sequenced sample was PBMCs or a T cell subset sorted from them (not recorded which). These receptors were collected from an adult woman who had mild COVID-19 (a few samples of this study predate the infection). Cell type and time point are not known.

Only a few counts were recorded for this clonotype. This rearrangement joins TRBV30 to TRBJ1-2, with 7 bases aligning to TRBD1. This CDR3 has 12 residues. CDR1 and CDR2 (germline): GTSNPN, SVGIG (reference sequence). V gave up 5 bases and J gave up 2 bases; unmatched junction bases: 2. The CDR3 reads CAWSTGNYGYTF. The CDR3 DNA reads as TGTGCCTGGTCGACAGGGAACTATGGCTACACCTTC.

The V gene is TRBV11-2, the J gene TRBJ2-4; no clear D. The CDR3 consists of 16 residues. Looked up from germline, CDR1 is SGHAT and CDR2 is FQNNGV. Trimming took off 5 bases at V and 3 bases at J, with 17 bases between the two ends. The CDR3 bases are TGTGCCAGCAGCCTCCAAGTAGGGAAATTCAAAAACATTCAGTACTTC. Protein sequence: CASSLQVGKFKNIQYF.

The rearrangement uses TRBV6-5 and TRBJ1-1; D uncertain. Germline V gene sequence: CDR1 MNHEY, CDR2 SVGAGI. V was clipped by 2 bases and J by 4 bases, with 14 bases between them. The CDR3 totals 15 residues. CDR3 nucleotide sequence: TGTGCCAGCAGTTACGGCCGGCAACTAAGCACTGAAGCTTTCTTT. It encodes CASSYGRQLSTEAFF.

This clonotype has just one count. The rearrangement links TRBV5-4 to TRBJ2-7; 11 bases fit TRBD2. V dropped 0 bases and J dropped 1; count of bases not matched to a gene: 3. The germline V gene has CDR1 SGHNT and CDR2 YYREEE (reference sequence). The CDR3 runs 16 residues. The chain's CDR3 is CASSLAGTSGSYEQYF. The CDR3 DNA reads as TGTGCCAGCAGCTTGGCGGGGACTAGCGGTTCCTACGAGCAGTACTTC.

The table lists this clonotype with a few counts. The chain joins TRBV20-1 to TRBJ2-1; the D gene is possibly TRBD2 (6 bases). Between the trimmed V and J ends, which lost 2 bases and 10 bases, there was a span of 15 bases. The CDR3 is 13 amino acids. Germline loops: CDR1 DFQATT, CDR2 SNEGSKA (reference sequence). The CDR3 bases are TGCAGTGCTAGACCTCATGGGGGAGGAGAGCAGTTCTTC. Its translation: CSARPHGGGEQFF.

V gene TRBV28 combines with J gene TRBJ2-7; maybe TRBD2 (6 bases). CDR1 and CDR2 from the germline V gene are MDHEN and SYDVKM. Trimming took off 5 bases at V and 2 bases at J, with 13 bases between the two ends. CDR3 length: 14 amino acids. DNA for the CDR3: TGTGCCAGCAGTCCCCGGGGGTTCGCCTACGAGCAGTACTTC. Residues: CASSPRGFAYEQYF.

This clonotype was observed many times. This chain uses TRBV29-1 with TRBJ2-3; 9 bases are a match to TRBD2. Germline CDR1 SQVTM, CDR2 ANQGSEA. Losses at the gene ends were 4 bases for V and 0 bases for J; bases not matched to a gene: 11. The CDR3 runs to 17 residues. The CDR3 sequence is CSVVRISGGFSTDTQYF. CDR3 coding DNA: TGCAGCGTTGTGCGTATTAGCGGGGGATTTAGCACAGATACGCAGTATTTT.

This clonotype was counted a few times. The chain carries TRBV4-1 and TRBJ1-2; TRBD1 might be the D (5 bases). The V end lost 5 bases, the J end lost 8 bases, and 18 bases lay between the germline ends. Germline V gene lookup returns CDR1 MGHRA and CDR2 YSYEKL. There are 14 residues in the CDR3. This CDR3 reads CASSNLLGDRGYTF. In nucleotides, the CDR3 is TGCGCCAGCAGCAATCTGCTGGGGGATAGGGGCTACACCTTC.

The DNA for the CDR3 is TGCAGTGCTCCCCCCCGGGACTCAAGCTCCTACAATGAGCAGTTCTTC. Its protein product is CSAPPRDSSSYNEQFF. The chain uses TRBV20-1 and TRBJ2-1; TRBD2 is a possible D gene (6 bases). Germline CDR1 DFQATT, CDR2 SNEGSKA (reference sequence). Deletions cut 5 bases from V and 0 bases from J, with 17 bases between. The length of the CDR3 is 16 residues.

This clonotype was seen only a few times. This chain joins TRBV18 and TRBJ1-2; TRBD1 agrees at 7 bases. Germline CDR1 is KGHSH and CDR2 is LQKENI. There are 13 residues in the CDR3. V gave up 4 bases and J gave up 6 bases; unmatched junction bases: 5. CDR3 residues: CASSLTGYDGYTF. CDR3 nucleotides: TGTGCCAGCTCACTGACAGGGTACGATGGCTACACCTTC.

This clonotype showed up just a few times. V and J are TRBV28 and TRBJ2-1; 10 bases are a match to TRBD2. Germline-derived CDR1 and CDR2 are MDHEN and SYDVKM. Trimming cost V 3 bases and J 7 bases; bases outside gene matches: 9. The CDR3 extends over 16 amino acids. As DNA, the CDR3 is TGTGCCAGCAGTTTCGCTAGCGGGAGTGGTCTAAATGAGCAGTTCTTC. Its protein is CASSFASGSGLNEQFF.

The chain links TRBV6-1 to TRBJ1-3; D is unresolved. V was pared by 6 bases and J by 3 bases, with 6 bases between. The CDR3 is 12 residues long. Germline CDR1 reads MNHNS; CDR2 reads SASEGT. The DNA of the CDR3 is TGTGCCAGCAGGGGATTTGGAAACACCATATATTTT. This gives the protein CASRGFGNTIYF.

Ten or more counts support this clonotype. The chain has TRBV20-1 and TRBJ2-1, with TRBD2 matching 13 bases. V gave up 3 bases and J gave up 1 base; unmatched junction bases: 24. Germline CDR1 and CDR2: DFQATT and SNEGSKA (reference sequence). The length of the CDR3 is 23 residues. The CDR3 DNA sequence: TGCAGTGCTAGGGACGATAGTCCGTGGACTAGCGGGGGTCCCCCGAAGTCCTACAATGAGCAGTTCTTC. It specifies CSARDDSPWTSGGPPKSYNEQFF.

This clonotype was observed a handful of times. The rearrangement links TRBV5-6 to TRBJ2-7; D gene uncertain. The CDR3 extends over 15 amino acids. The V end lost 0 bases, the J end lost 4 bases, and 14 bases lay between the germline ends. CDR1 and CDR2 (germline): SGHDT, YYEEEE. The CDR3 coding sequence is TGTGCCAGCAGCTTGGTGAGCGAAGTAAGATACGAGCAGTACTTC. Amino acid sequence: CASSLVSEVRYEQYF. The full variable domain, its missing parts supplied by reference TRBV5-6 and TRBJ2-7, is DAGVTQSPTHLIKTRGQQVTLRCSPKSGHDTVSWYQQALGQGPQFIFQYYEEEERQRGNFPDRFSGHQFPNYSSELNVNALLLGDSALYLCASSLVSEVRYEQYFGPGTRLTVT.

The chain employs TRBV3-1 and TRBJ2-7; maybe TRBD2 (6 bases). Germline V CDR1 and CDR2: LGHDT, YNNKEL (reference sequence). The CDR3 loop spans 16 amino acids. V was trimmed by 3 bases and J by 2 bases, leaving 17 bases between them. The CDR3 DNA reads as TGTGCCAGCAGCCAGGAGCAGGACTACCTTACCTACGAGCAGTACTTC. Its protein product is CASSQEQDYLTYEQYF.

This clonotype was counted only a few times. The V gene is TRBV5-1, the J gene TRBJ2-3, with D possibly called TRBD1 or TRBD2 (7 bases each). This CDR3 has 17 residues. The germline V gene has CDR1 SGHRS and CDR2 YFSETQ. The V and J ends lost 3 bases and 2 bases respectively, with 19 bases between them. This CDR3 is CASSWGGRDRLTDTQYF. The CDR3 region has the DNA TGCGCCAGCAGCTGGGGGGGCCGGGACAGACTCACAGATACGCAGTATTTT.

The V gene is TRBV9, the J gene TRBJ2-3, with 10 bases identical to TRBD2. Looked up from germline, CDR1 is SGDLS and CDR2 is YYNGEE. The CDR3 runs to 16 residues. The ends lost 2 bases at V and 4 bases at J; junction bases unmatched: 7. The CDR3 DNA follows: TGTGCCAGCAGCGTTTCTCCGACTAGCGGGTCAGATACGCAGTATTTT. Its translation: CASSVSPTSGSDTQYF.

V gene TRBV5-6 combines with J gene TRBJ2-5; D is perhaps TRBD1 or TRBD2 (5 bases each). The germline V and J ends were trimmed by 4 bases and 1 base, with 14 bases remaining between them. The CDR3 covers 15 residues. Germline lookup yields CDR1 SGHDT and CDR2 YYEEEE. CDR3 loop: CASSPPGRIQETQYF. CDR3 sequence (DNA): TGTGCCAGCAGCCCACCGGGACGGATCCAAGAGACCCAGTACTTC.

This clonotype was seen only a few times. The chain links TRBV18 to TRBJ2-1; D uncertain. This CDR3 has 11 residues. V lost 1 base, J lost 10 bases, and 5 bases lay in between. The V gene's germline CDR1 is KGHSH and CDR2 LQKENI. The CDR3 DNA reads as TGTGCCAGCTCACCACTCCAGGAGCAGTTCTTC. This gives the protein CASSPLQEQFF. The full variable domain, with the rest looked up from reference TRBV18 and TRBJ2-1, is NAGVMQNPRHLVRRRGQEARLRCSPMKGHSHVYWYRQLPEEGLKFMVYLQKENIIDESGMPKERFSAEFPKEGPSILRIQQVVRGDSAAYFCASSPLQEQFFGPGTRLTVL.

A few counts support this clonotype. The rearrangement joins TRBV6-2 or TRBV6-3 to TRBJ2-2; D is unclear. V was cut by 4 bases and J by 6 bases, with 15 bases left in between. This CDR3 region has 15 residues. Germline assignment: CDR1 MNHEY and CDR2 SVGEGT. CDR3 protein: CASSFPELSAGELFF. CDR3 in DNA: TGTGCCAGCAGTTTCCCAGAACTAAGCGCCGGGGAGCTGTTTTTT.

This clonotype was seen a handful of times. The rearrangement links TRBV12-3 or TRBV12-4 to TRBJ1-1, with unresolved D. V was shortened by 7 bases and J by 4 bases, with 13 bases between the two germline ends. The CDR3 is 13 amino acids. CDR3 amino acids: CASTKAFSTEAFF. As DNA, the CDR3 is TGTGCCAGCACCAAAGCTTTCTCCACTGAAGCTTTCTTT.

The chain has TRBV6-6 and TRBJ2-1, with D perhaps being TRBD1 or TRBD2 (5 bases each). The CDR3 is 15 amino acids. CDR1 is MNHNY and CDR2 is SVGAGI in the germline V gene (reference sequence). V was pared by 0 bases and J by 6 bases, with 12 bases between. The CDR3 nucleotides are TGTGCCAGCAGTTACTCCTCCAGGGAGCGCAATGAGCAGTTCTTC. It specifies CASSYSSRERNEQFF.

The CDR3 region is CASSPPSSLGSGNTIYF. In nucleotides, the CDR3 is TGTGCCAGCTCACCTCCATCTTCCCTTGGGAGCGGAAACACCATATATTTT. This sequence joins TRBV18 and TRBJ1-3, with D hard to call. The ends were cut back, 3 bases at V and 4 bases at J, with 19 bases in the middle. The CDR3 is made up of 17 amino acids. Germline assignment: CDR1 KGHSH and CDR2 LQKENI. Together with reference TRBV18 and TRBJ1-3, the CDR3 gives the full variable domain: NAGVMQNPRHLVRRRGQEARLRCSPMKGHSHVYWYRQLPEEGLKFMVYLQKENIIDESGMPKERFSAEFPKEGPSILRIQQVVRGDSAAYFCASSPPSSLGSGNTIYFGEGSWLTVV.

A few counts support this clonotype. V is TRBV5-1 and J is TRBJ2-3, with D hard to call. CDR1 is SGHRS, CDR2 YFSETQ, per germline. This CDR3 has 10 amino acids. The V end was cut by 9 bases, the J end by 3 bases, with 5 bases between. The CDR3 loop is CANPTDTQYF. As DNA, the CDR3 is TGCGCCAACCCTACAGATACGCAGTATTTT. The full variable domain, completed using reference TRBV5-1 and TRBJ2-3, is KAGVTQTPRYLIKTRGQQVTLSCSPISGHRSVSWYQQTPGQGLQFLFEYFSETQRNKGNFPGRFSGRQFSNSRSEMNVSTLELGDSALYLCANPTDTQYFGPGTRLTVL.

DNA for the CDR3: TGTGCCAGCATAGGATGGGGGGTCTCCTACAATGAGCAGTTCTTC. It encodes CASIGWGVSYNEQFF. V gene TRBV2 combines with J gene TRBJ2-1, with D perhaps TRBD2 (6 bases). CDR1 SNHLY and CDR2 FYNNEI come from the germline V gene. Between the trimmed V and J ends, which lost 7 bases and 0 bases, there was a span of 13 bases. CDR3 length: 15 residues.

The CDR3 coding sequence is TGTGCCAGCAGTGCCAGGGTAGGGGAAGCTTTCTTT. Amino acids: CASSARVGEAFF. The chain combines TRBV6-2 or TRBV6-3 with TRBJ1-1; D may be TRBD1 (5 bases). V lost 5 bases and J lost 8, with 12 bases in between. Germline loops: CDR1 MNHEY, CDR2 SVGEGT. The CDR3 runs to 12 residues.

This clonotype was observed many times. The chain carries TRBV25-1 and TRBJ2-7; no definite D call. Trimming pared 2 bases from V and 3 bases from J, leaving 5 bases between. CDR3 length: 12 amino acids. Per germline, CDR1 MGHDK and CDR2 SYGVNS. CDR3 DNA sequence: TGTGCCAGCAGTGAAAGGAGCTACGAGCAGTACTTC. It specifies CASSERSYEQYF.

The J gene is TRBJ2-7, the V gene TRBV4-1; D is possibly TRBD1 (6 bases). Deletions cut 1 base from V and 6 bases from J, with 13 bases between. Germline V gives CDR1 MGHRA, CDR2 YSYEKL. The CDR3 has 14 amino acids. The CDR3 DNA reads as TGCGCCAGCAGCCAAGCCCCGTACAGGGTCGAGCAGTACTTC. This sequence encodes CASSQAPYRVEQYF.